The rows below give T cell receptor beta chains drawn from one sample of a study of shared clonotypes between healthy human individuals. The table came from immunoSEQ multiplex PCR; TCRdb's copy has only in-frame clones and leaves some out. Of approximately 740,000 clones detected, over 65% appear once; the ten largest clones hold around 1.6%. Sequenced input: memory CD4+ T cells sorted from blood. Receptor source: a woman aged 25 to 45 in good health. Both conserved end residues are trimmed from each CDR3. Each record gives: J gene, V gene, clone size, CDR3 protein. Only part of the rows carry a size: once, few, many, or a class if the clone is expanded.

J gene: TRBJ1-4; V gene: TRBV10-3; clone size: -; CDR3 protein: AISEWQGANEKLF
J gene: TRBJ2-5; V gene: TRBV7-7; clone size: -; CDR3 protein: ASSFAGHETQY
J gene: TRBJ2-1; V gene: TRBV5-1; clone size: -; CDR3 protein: ASSLSTSSYNEQF
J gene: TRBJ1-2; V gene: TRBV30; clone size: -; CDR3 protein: ALGQHYGYT
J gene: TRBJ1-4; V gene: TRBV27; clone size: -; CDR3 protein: ASRGTAEKLF
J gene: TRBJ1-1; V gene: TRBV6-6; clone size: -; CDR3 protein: ASSSHGGMNTEAF
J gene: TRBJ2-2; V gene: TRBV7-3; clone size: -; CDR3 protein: ASSFPTGLGTGELF
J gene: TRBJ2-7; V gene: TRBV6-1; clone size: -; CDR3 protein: ASSGSWFVTYEQY
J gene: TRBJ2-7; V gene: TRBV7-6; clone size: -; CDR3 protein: ASSGGVRTSGSPSSYEQY
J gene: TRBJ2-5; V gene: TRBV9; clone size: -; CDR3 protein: ASSVGPGETQY
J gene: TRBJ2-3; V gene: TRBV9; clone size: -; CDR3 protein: ASSVAGPPDTQY
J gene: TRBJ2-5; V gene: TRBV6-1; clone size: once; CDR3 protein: ASSEVMRGRRETQY
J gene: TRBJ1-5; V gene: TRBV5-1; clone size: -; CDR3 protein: ASSPGQNSNQPQH
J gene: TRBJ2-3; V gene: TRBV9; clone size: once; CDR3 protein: ASSVVAGGLGDTQY
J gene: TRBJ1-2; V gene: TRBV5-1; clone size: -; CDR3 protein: ASSLDQGYGYT
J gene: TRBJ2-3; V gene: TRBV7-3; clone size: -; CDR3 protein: ASSQGQRAGSTDTQY
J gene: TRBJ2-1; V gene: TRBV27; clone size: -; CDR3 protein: ASSFGPYNEQF
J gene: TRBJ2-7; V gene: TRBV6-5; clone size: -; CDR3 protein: ASRKGQGRYEQY
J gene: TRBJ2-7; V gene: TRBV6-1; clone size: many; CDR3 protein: ASSEVGYEQY
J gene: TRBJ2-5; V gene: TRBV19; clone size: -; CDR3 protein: ASIGRRQETQY